The 26 T cell receptor beta chains reported below all come from one sample, sequenced in a study of Graves' ophthalmopathy and Graves' hyperthyroidism (dated by TCRdb to 2016 to 2019). The sample was run on an Illumina HiSeq 2000. For repertoire sequencing, TCR beta CDR3 regions were amplified from RNA transcripts. A first-round RT-PCR used HTBI primers with the Qiagen OneStep RT-PCR kit, followed by a second-round multiplex PCR, size selection and purification. Using fastp trimming at Q25 and MiXCR clonotype assembly, TCRdb reanalyzed the public sequencing data and kept in-frame beta chains. Every entry covers one CDR3 protein and lists the most common genes and DNA from its rows. A total of about 370,000 distinct CDR3 sequences appear in this sample, about a sixth of them only once. 2% to 3% of the sample goes to the ten largest clones. The sample consisted of peripheral blood. The source of these receptors is an adult woman with stable Graves' hyperthyroidism.

There are many counts of this clonotype. The rearrangement uses TRBV6-1 and TRBJ1-1; D gene uncertain. Germline V gene data show CDR1 as MNHNS and CDR2 as SASEGT. Deletions cut 6 bases from V and 3 bases from J, with 11 bases between. This CDR3 region has 13 residues. DNA for the CDR3: TGTGCCAGCAGGGGAGAAAGTTACACTGAAGCTTTCTTT. It translates to CASRGESYTEAFF.

There are many counts of this clonotype. V usage is TRBV6-2 or TRBV6-3 and J usage is TRBJ1-1, with TRBD1 identical over 10 bases. This CDR3 contains 13 residues. From germline, CDR1 is MNHEY and CDR2 SVGEGT. The V and J ends lost 6 bases and 7 bases, in that order; junction bases with no gene match: 5. The CDR3 sequence is CASSQDRGREAFF. The DNA of the CDR3 is TGTGCCAGCAGCCAAGACAGGGGGCGTGAAGCTTTCTTT.

Many counts were recorded for this clonotype. The V and J genes are TRBV19 and TRBJ1-1, with TRBD1 matching 9 bases. This CDR3 region has 14 residues. V lost 9 bases, J lost 7 bases, and 12 bases stayed unmatched. Germline V gene data show CDR1 as LNHDA and CDR2 as SQIVND (reference sequence). The CDR3, as DNA: TGTGCCAGCTATCGACAGGGGGGAGAAAGTGAAGCTTTCTTT. It encodes CASYRQGGESEAFF. Together with reference TRBV19 and TRBJ1-1, the CDR3 gives the full variable domain: DGGITQSPKYLFRKEGQNVTLSCEQNLNHDAMYWYRQDPGQGLRLIYYSQIVNDFQKGDIAEGYSVSREKKESFPLTVTSAQKNPTAFYLCASYRQGGESEAFFGQGTRLTVV.

The chain recombines TRBV12-3 or TRBV12-4 with TRBJ1-2, with TRBD1 matching 7 bases. The V segment lost 3 bases and the J segment 7 bases; nucleotides outside the gene matches: 5. The CDR3 is 13 residues long. This CDR3 reads CASSFRQGSGYTF. CDR3 nucleotide sequence: TGTGCCAGCAGTTTCCGACAGGGCAGTGGCTACACCTTC.

In its sample, this clonotype was seen many times. The chain joins TRBV30 to TRBJ2-5, with 7 bases matching TRBD2. The V gene's germline CDR1 is GTSNPN and CDR2 SVGIG (reference sequence). The CDR3 is made up of 14 amino acids. Trimming cost V 0 bases and J 4 bases; bases outside gene matches: 5. As DNA, the CDR3 is TGTGCCTGGAGTGTAGGGATAGCGGGAGAGACCCAGTACTTC. This encodes CAWSVGIAGETQYF.

CDR3 loop: CSVDSNTEAFF. The CDR3 region has the DNA TGCAGCGTTGACTCCAACACTGAAGCTTTCTTT. The chain links TRBV29-1 to TRBJ1-1; D unresolved. Germline CDR1 SQVTM, CDR2 ANQGSEA. V lost 3 bases and J lost 2, with 4 bases in between. The CDR3 is 11 residues long.

At least ten counts were recorded for this clonotype. In DNA form, the CDR3 reads TGTGCTAGTGGTTTGCCCTTGGGCTACGAGCAGTACTTC. It specifies CASGLPLGYEQYF. The rearrangement links TRBV12-5 to TRBJ2-7, with D unclear. Between the trimmed V and J ends, which lost 2 bases and 3 bases, there was a span of 8 bases. Germline V gives CDR1 LGHNT, CDR2 FRNRAP. The CDR3 is 13 residues long.

This clonotype occurred many times. The chain employs TRBV2 and TRBJ2-2, with no clear D. CDR1 and CDR2 (germline): SNHLY, FYNNEI. V gave up 5 bases and J gave up 6 bases, with 13 bases separating them. The CDR3 is 14 amino acids. CDR3 nucleotide sequence: TGTGCCAGCAGTCGAGGACCCGGGTCCGGGGAGCTGTTTTTT. Residues: CASSRGPGSGELFF.

CDR3 DNA sequence: TGTGCCAGCAGCGGGGGGACTAGCAGAGCCTACGAGCAGTACTTC. Its protein is CASSGGTSRAYEQYF. The chain has TRBV13 and TRBJ2-7; 9 nucleotides agree with TRBD2. Germline loops: CDR1 PRHDT, CDR2 FYEKMQ (reference sequence). The CDR3 covers 15 residues. V gave up 5 bases and J gave up 2 bases; unmatched junction bases: 7.

In its sample, this clonotype was seen many times. The chain recombines TRBV6-8 with TRBJ1-1; D might be TRBD1 (6 bases). Germline CDR1 is MNHGY and CDR2 is SAAAGT. V was clipped by 8 bases and J by 2 bases, with 15 bases between them. This CDR3 spans 14 amino acids. The CDR3, as DNA: TGTGCCAGCCGCCACAGGGTTGGAAACACTGAAGCTTTCTTT. This encodes CASRHRVGNTEAFF.

The sample holds many counts of this clonotype. This chain joins TRBV12-3 or TRBV12-4 and TRBJ1-3, with D tentatively TRBD1 (5 bases). This CDR3 spans 14 amino acids. Deletions cut 6 bases from V and 4 bases from J, with 13 bases between. CDR3 region: CASSPRVSGNTIYF. The CDR3 nucleotides are TGTGCCAGCAGCCCCAGGGTTAGCGGAAACACCATATATTTT.

This clonotype was observed at least ten times. J is TRBJ1-2 and V is TRBV6-1; 10 bases agree with TRBD1. The germline gives CDR1 MNHNS, CDR2 SASEGT. This CDR3 contains 14 residues. Trimming cost V 8 bases and J 6 bases; bases outside gene matches: 9. CDR3 residues: CASARGQGYDGYTF. The CDR3 nucleotides are TGTGCCAGCGCTAGGGGACAGGGGTACGATGGCTACACCTTC.

This clonotype was seen at least ten times. The J gene is TRBJ2-7, the V gene TRBV7-2; 10 bases align to TRBD1. Germline V gives CDR1 SGHTA, CDR2 FQGNSA. This CDR3 comprises 15 residues. V was pared by 3 bases and J by 2 bases, with 4 bases of the junction left unmatched. CDR3 residues: CASSFRTGGTYEQYF. In DNA form, the CDR3 reads TGTGCCAGCAGCTTCAGGACAGGGGGGACCTACGAGCAGTACTTC.

The table lists this clonotype with many counts. The V gene is TRBV27, the J gene TRBJ1-5; D is unclear. V lost 4 bases and J lost 2, with 9 bases in between. Germline CDR1 and CDR2: MNHEY and SMNVEV (reference sequence). This CDR3 has 14 residues. The CDR3 sequence: CASSSGSGNQPQHF. DNA for the CDR3: TGTGCCAGCAGTTCGGGGTCGGGCAATCAGCCCCAGCATTTT.

This clonotype was seen ten or more times. The chain recombines TRBV29-1 with TRBJ2-5; D is undetermined. Trimming left V 4 bases short and J 0 bases short, with 12 bases between. This CDR3 region has 14 residues. Looked up from germline, CDR1 is SQVTM and CDR2 is ANQGSEA. The CDR3 DNA reads as TGCAGCGTTGTCCCGGCGAGGAACCAAGAGACCCAGTACTTC. Protein sequence: CSVVPARNQETQYF.

In its sample, this clonotype was seen a few times. The chain links TRBV2 to TRBJ2-4, with D hard to call. The length of the CDR3 is 17 residues. The germline V gene has CDR1 SNHLY and CDR2 FYNNEI. Deletions cut 5 bases from V and 0 bases from J, with 17 bases between. This CDR3 is CASSYRGVRLAKNIQYF. In DNA form, the CDR3 reads TGTGCCAGCAGTTATCGAGGCGTCCGTCTAGCCAAAAACATTCAGTACTTC.

Many counts were recorded for this clonotype. This chain uses TRBV6-4 with TRBJ1-5; TRBD1 is a possible D gene (5 bases). The V end lost 5 bases, the J end lost 5 bases, and 19 bases lay between the germline ends. This CDR3 contains 16 residues. The V gene's germline CDR1 is MRHNA and CDR2 SNTAGT. CDR3 residues: CASSNPGTEGHQPQHF. The CDR3 DNA is TGTGCCAGCAGTAACCCCGGGACGGAGGGGCATCAGCCCCAGCATTTT.

This clonotype has ten or more counts. The chain recombines TRBV12-3 or TRBV12-4 with TRBJ1-1, with a tentative D call TRBD1 (5 bases). V lost 4 bases to trimming and J lost 5 bases, with 17 bases between them. This CDR3 comprises 15 residues. The CDR3 loop reads CASSSGRGVSTEAFF. The CDR3 coding sequence is TGTGCCAGCAGTTCCGGGCGGGGGGTGAGTACTGAAGCTTTCTTT.

As concerns this clonotype: A much larger clone differs by one base, so this may be a read error. The chain is built from TRBV29-1 and TRBJ1-1, with D possibly TRBD1 on 6 matching bases. Germline V lookup: CDR1 SQVTM, CDR2 ANQGSEA. CDR3 length equals 13 residues. The CDR3 loop reads CSVEASRGAEACF. The CDR3 bases are TGCAGCGTTGAAGCATCCAGGGGAGCTGAAGCTTGCTTT.

This clonotype was detected many times. The V and J genes are TRBV19 and TRBJ1-5; D is undetermined. The CDR3 totals 16 residues. V was pared by 3 bases and J by 3 bases, with 15 bases between. Germline assignment: CDR1 LNHDA and CDR2 SQIVND (reference sequence). The CDR3, as DNA: TGTGCCAGTAGTATCCTGGGATATTCAAACAATCAGCCCCAGCATTTT. This encodes CASSILGYSNNQPQHF.

Many counts were recorded for this clonotype. The V gene is TRBV12-3 or TRBV12-4, the J gene TRBJ2-2, with D unclear. The V end lost 1 base, the J end lost 8 bases, and 2 bases lay between the germline ends. The CDR3 is 11 residues long. The chain's CDR3 is CASSLEGELFF. In DNA form, the CDR3 reads TGTGCCAGCAGTTTAGAAGGGGAGCTGTTTTTT.

This clonotype was seen repeatedly, ten times or more. This chain links TRBV6-5 with TRBJ1-1, with a tentative D call TRBD1 (5 bases). Germline-derived CDR1 and CDR2 are MNHEY and SVGAGI. The CDR3 totals 12 residues. Trimming cost V 10 bases and J 6 bases, with 15 bases left between them. CDR3 sequence reads: CAIAGMASEAFF. As DNA, the CDR3 is TGTGCCATAGCAGGGATGGCCTCTGAAGCTTTCTTT.

This clonotype was counted many times. The chain links TRBV15 to TRBJ1-5, with D uncertain. V lost 0 bases to trimming and J lost 0 bases, with 6 bases between them. The germline gives CDR1 LNHNV, CDR2 YYDKDF (reference sequence). The CDR3 is 15 residues long. CDR3 protein: CATSRERVSNQPQHF. In DNA form, the CDR3 reads TGTGCCACCAGCAGAGAGAGGGTTAGCAATCAGCCCCAGCATTTT.

This clonotype was detected only a few times. The chain couples TRBV5-1 to TRBJ2-6, with TRBD1 matching over 7 bases. Germline values: CDR1 SGHRS, CDR2 YFSETQ. The CDR3 contains 16 residues. Unmatched junction bases numbered 5, after V lost 1 base and J lost 4 bases. DNA of the CDR3: TGCGCCAGCAGCTTGAACACAGGGGCCGGGGCCAACGTCCTGACTTTC. Its protein product is CASSLNTGAGANVLTF.

This clonotype has at least ten counts. The rearrangement links TRBV7-2 to TRBJ1-2; TRBD1 might be the D (6 bases). V was cut by 0 bases and J by 2 bases, with 13 bases left in between. The CDR3 extends over 16 amino acids. The germline gives CDR1 SGHTA, CDR2 FQGNSA. The CDR3 nucleotides read TGTGCCAGCAGCTTAGCGTGGGACACTCCGAACTATGGCTACACCTTC. It codes for CASSLAWDTPNYGYTF.

This clonotype showed up many times. This chain connects TRBV29-1 to TRBJ2-5, with 9 bases identical to TRBD2. The germline V gene has CDR1 SQVTM and CDR2 ANQGSEA. The CDR3 extends over 15 amino acids. With 6 bases clipped from V and 4 bases from J, the junction kept 12 bases outside the gene matches. CDR3 nucleotides: TGCAGCGTCGCCCTTAGCGGGAGAGGAGGAGAGACCCAGTACTTC. It encodes CSVALSGRGGETQYF.